These 26 T cell receptor beta chains originate from one sample sequenced in a study of T cell clones after liver transplantation. Profiling relied on immunoSEQ multiplex PCR, and the TCRdb table lists in-frame clones only, not all of them. The table records tens of thousands of clones, under 95% of them present only once. The sample in question was CD4+ T cells from blood, obtained before liver transplant. The source is a human donor who received a liver transplant.

This clone was seen a handful of times. V and J are TRBV30 and TRBJ1-3, with 7 bases lining up with TRBD1. The trim removed 3 bases at V and 4 bases at J, leaving 6 bases unmatched. Germline V CDR1 and CDR2: GTSNPN, SVGIG (reference sequence). There are 14 residues in the CDR3. The CDR3 DNA sequence: TGTGCCTGGAGGGGGAGGGACAGAGGAAACACCATATATTTT. It specifies CAWRGRDRGNTIYF.

This clone occurred once. V usage is TRBV6-5 and J usage is TRBJ1-4; unclear D gene. This CDR3 contains 15 residues. V lost 0 bases, J lost 7 bases, and 12 bases lay in between. Germline V CDR1 and CDR2: MNHEY, SVGAGI. CDR3 amino acids: CASSYSQVVSEKLFF. The CDR3 DNA follows: TGTGCCAGCAGTTACTCTCAGGTTGTGAGTGAAAAACTGTTTTTT.

This chain links TRBV11-3 with TRBJ2-2, with D hard to call. V was cut by 5 bases and J by 3 bases, with 16 bases left in between. The germline V gene encodes CDR1 SGHNT and CDR2 YENEEA. The CDR3 spans 16 residues. CDR3: CASSMNEARDTGELFF. As DNA, the CDR3 is TGTGCCAGCAGCATGAATGAGGCCCGAGACACCGGGGAGCTGTTTTTT.

The J gene is TRBJ1-5, the V gene TRBV7-9; the D gene is possibly TRBD1 (5 bases). Trimming cost V 6 bases and J 5 bases, with 20 bases left between them. The CDR3 sequence is 16 residues long. Germline assignment: CDR1 SEHNR and CDR2 FQNEAQ (reference sequence). The CDR3 is CASSSLSGAADQPQHF. The CDR3 bases are TGTGCCAGCAGTTCCTTAAGTGGGGCCGCGGATCAGCCCCAGCATTTT.

This clone has a single count. The V gene is TRBV7-8, the J gene TRBJ2-1; 12 nucleotides line up with TRBD2. Germline loops: CDR1 SGHVS, CDR2 FQNEAQ. After removal of 0 bases from V and 10 bases from J, the junction contained 4 bases not matched to a gene. The CDR3 runs 15 residues. The CDR3 DNA sequence: TGTGCCAGCAGCTTAGCAGGGCTAGCGGGAGGGGAGCAGTTCTTC. Encoded protein: CASSLAGLAGGEQFF.

The chain recombines TRBV11-3 with TRBJ1-4; D remains unclear. The V end was cut by 3 bases, the J end by 0 bases, with 5 bases between. The CDR3 consists of 14 residues. Germline V gene sequence: CDR1 SGHNT, CDR2 YENEEA. The CDR3 DNA sequence: TGTGCCAGCAGCTTCGGTCCAACTAATGAAAAACTGTTTTTT. Translated: CASSFGPTNEKLFF.

The rearrangement links TRBV5-1 to TRBJ2-1; 7 nucleotides line up with TRBD2. J was trimmed by 0 bases and V by 2 bases; bases with no gene match: 2. Per the germline V gene, CDR1 is SGHRS and CDR2 is YFSETQ. The CDR3 totals 15 residues. The CDR3 DNA is TGCGCCAGCAGCTTTGGCGGGAGCTCCTACAATGAGCAGTTCTTC. As protein: CASSFGGSSYNEQFF.

CDR3 region: CASSFTGGTEAFF. DNA of the CDR3: TGTGCCAGCAGTTTTACAGGGGGCACTGAAGCTTTCTTT. The chain links TRBV2 to TRBJ1-1; 8 nucleotides align to TRBD1. Germline CDR1 is SNHLY and CDR2 is FYNNEI. V shed 5 bases and J 4 bases; nucleotides not matched to a gene: 3. The CDR3 sequence is 13 residues long. The full variable domain, completed using reference TRBV2 and TRBJ1-1, is EPEVTQTPSHQVTQMGQEVILRCVPISNHLYFYWYRQILGQKVEFLVSFYNNEISEKSEIFDDQFSVERPDGSNFTLKIRSTKLEDSAMYFCASSFTGGTEAFFGQGTRLTVV.

The chain uses TRBV30 and TRBJ2-4, with 7 bases aligning to TRBD2. The CDR3 length is 18 residues. J gave up 7 bases and V 2 bases, and 20 bases lay outside the gene matches. Per germline, CDR1 GTSNPN and CDR2 SVGIG (reference sequence). The CDR3 DNA sequence: TGTGCCTGGAGTAAAGAATGGGGGGGGAGCCCCGCGTCGAACATTCAGTACTTC. Translated: CAWSKEWGGSPASNIQYF.

The chain links TRBV5-6 to TRBJ2-7, with 7 nucleotides matching TRBD2. With V trimmed by 0 bases and J by 7 bases, 1 base remained unmatched. The CDR3 contains 12 residues. The germline CDR1 and CDR2 sequences are SGHDT and YYEEEE. CDR3 in DNA: TGTGCCAGCAGCTTGGTACTAGCGGAGCAGTACTTC. This sequence encodes CASSLVLAEQYF.

This chain links TRBV28 with TRBJ1-5; TRBD1 matches at 7 bases. The V and J ends lost 6 bases and 6 bases, in that order; junction bases with no gene match: 5. Germline CDR1 MDHEN, CDR2 SYDVKM. This CDR3 region has 13 residues. CDR3 sequence reads: CASRTGFGQPQHF. The CDR3 coding sequence is TGTGCCAGCAGGACAGGGTTCGGTCAGCCCCAGCATTTT.

The chain joins TRBV7-7 to TRBJ2-5; 14 bases match TRBD2. Germline V lookup: CDR1 SSHAT, CDR2 FNYEAQ (reference sequence). This CDR3 is 16 amino acids long. V was pared by 5 bases and J by 5 bases, with 7 bases of the junction left unmatched. This CDR3 reads CASSQGTSGSAETQYF. The CDR3 DNA reads TGTGCCAGCAGCCAAGGGACTAGCGGGAGTGCCGAGACCCAGTACTTC.

This clone was counted a single time. The rearrangement joins TRBV13 to TRBJ2-1, with D uncertain. V dropped 5 bases and J dropped 10 bases, with 9 bases sitting between them. CDR1 is PRHDT and CDR2 is FYEKMQ in the germline V gene (reference sequence). CDR3 length: 11 residues. The chain's CDR3 is CASSLRGEQFF. In DNA, the CDR3 is TGTGCCAGCAGCCTCCGCGGAGAGCAGTTCTTC.

The CDR3 spells CASGDNANTGELFF. The CDR3 DNA is TGCGCCAGCGGGGACAACGCGAACACCGGGGAGCTGTTTTTT. The rearrangement links TRBV5-1 to TRBJ2-2, with a possible D match to TRBD1 (6 bases). V lost 7 bases and J lost 0, with 10 bases in between. The CDR3 length is 14 residues. The V gene's germline CDR1 is SGHRS and CDR2 YFSETQ.

The V gene is TRBV2, the J gene TRBJ2-2; D perhaps matches TRBD1 (7 bases). The CDR3 spans 16 residues. Germline loops: CDR1 SNHLY, CDR2 FYNNEI. V gave up 5 bases and J gave up 5 bases, with 18 bases separating them. The CDR3 loop reads CASSPQGGGGTGELFF. The CDR3 bases are TGTGCCAGCAGTCCCCAGGGGGGTGGCGGGACCGGGGAGCTGTTTTTT.

V usage is TRBV9 and J usage is TRBJ2-1, with 12 bases aligning to TRBD2. Unmatched junction bases numbered 7, after V lost 0 bases and J lost 9 bases. CDR1 and CDR2 from the germline V gene are SGDLS and YYNGEE. The CDR3 runs to 16 residues. CDR3 region: CASSVGLAGGPGEQFF. The CDR3 DNA reads TGTGCCAGCAGCGTAGGCCTAGCGGGAGGGCCGGGTGAGCAGTTCTTC.

This chain links TRBV4-2 with TRBJ2-1; 8 bases line up with TRBD2. Germline assignment: CDR1 LGHNA and CDR2 YNFKEQ. With 1 base clipped from V and 4 bases from J, the junction kept 6 bases outside the gene matches. The CDR3 contains 16 residues. In nucleotides, the CDR3 is TGTGCCAGCAGCCAAGCCCCAGCGGGAGAGTACAATGAGCAGTTCTTC. It translates to CASSQAPAGEYNEQFF.

The gene calls are TRBV6-5 and TRBJ2-1; 8 nucleotides match TRBD2. Trimming removed 0 bases from V and 10 bases from J; junction bases left unmatched: 8. Germline CDR1 reads MNHEY; CDR2 reads SVGAGI. This CDR3 contains 15 residues. DNA of the CDR3: TGTGCCAGCAGTTACTCCGGCGGGAGGCCTCGGGAGCAGTTCTTC. Encoded protein: CASSYSGGRPREQFF.

The genes are TRBV9 and TRBJ2-5; 7 bases agree with TRBD1. CDR1 and CDR2 (germline): SGDLS, YYNGEE. V shed 4 bases and J 1 base; nucleotides not matched to a gene: 4. The CDR3 length is 14 residues. The CDR3 DNA reads as TGTGCCAGCAGCAGAGACAGGGCCCAAGAGACCCAGTACTTC. Translating it yields CASSRDRAQETQYF.

This chain links TRBV28 with TRBJ2-3, with 11 bases fitting TRBD2. V shed 9 bases and J 0 bases; nucleotides not matched to a gene: 2. Germline V gene lookup returns CDR1 MDHEN and CDR2 SYDVKM. The CDR3 is 14 residues long. CDR3: CASRTSGSTDTQYF. The DNA for the CDR3 is TGTGCCAGTAGGACTAGCGGGAGCACAGATACGCAGTATTTT.

The rearrangement joins TRBV10-3 to TRBJ2-1; D is ambiguous. The CDR3 consists of 14 residues. V dropped 6 bases and J dropped 5 bases, with 14 bases sitting between them. The germline CDR1 and CDR2 sequences are ENHRY and SYGVKD. This chain's CDR3 is CAISSPTANNEQFF. CDR3 DNA sequence: TGTGCCATCAGCTCCCCGACCGCAAACAATGAGCAGTTCTTC.

The gene calls are TRBV5-5 and TRBJ2-1, with D tentatively TRBD2 (6 bases). Trimming shortened V by 3 bases and J by 7 bases, and 17 bases separated the two germline ends. Germline V gene sequence: CDR1 SGHKS, CDR2 YYEKEE (reference sequence). This CDR3 spans 15 amino acids. The DNA of the CDR3 is TGTGCCAGCAGCTCCCGCCCGGGACTGTTAAATGAGCAGTTCTTC. Its protein product is CASSSRPGLLNEQFF.

The V and J genes are TRBV7-2 and TRBJ2-1; D unresolved. V was shortened by 5 bases and J by 10 bases, with 21 bases between the two germline ends. Looked up from germline, CDR1 is SGHTA and CDR2 is FQGNSA. The CDR3 is 15 residues long. The CDR3 bases are TGTGCCAGCAGCCCTGACTGGCTACCTGGTTCGGAGCAGTTCTTC. Translation: CASSPDWLPGSEQFF.

The chain couples TRBV7-2 to TRBJ2-7, with TRBD1 identical over 8 bases. The germline V gene has CDR1 SGHTA and CDR2 FQGNSA. The CDR3 spans 14 residues. Trimming took 5 bases from V and 6 from J; bases not matched to a gene: 9. CDR3 sequence: CASSPYGTGVEQYF. The CDR3 region has the DNA TGTGCCAGCAGCCCGTACGGGACAGGTGTCGAGCAGTACTTC.

The gene calls are TRBV9 and TRBJ1-4; D not certain. Trimming shortened V by 3 bases and J by 0 bases, and 6 bases separated the two germline ends. The CDR3 sequence is 14 residues long. Germline CDR1 reads SGDLS; CDR2 reads YYNGEE. CDR3: CASSAQTTNEKLFF. CDR3 DNA: TGTGCCAGCAGCGCCCAAACAACTAATGAAAAACTGTTTTTT.

This clone was found once. The chain carries TRBV18 and TRBJ1-5; D is possibly TRBD1 (6 bases). Trimming pared 6 bases from V and 0 bases from J, leaving 15 bases between. The CDR3 length is 16 residues. CDR1 KGHSH and CDR2 LQKENI come from the germline V gene. The DNA for the CDR3 is TGTGCCAGCTCTCCTTACAGGGAGTATAGCAATCAGCCCCAGCATTTT. Its protein is CASSPYREYSNQPQHF. Looking up the rest from reference TRBV18 and TRBJ1-5 gives the full variable domain: NAGVMQNPRHLVRRRGQEARLRCSPMKGHSHVYWYRQLPEEGLKFMVYLQKENIIDESGMPKERFSAEFPKEGPSILRIQQVVRGDSAAYFCASSPYREYSNQPQHFGDGTRLSIL.